The 24 T cell receptor beta chains in this list originate from one sample, sequenced in a study of blood T cell repertoires in COVID-19. Sequenced by immunoSEQ multiplex PCR; TCRdb stores in-frame clones only, minus some. The data show approximately 350,000 clones, 89% seen once. The sample taken for sequencing was peripheral blood. The receptors derive from a woman aged 25 to 45 with COVID-19, enrolled during active disease.

Only a few counts were recorded for this clone. This chain connects TRBV7-2 to TRBJ2-1, with D perhaps TRBD2 (5 bases). V was trimmed by 0 bases and J by 13 bases, leaving 16 bases between them. The germline gives CDR1 SGHTA, CDR2 FQGNSA. There are 14 residues in the CDR3. This chain's CDR3 is CASSLALSGGEQFF. CDR3 in DNA: TGTGCCAGCAGCTTAGCCCTGAGCGGTGGTGAACAGTTCTTC. The full variable domain, with the rest looked up from reference TRBV7-2 and TRBJ2-1, is GAGVSQSPSNKVTEKGKDVELRCDPISGHTALYWYRQSLGQGLEFLIYFQGNSAPDKSGLPSDRFSAERTGGSVSTLTIQRTQQEDSAVYLCASSLALSGGEQFFGPGTRLTVL.

The rearrangement joins TRBV19 to TRBJ2-3, with 8 bases lining up with TRBD2. The CDR3 covers 15 residues. Per the germline V gene, CDR1 is LNHDA and CDR2 is SQIVND (reference sequence). V shed 7 bases, J shed 4 bases, and the junction held 10 bases outside the gene matches. The CDR3, as DNA: TGTGCCAGTAAGTCCCAAGCGGGGGTAGCAGATACGCAGTATTTT. This sequence encodes CASKSQAGVADTQYF.

The V call is TRBV6-5, the J call TRBJ2-6; 7 nucleotides align to TRBD1. This CDR3 is built from 15 residues. J lost 0 bases, V lost 4 bases, and 0 bases had no gene match. The germline V gene encodes CDR1 MNHEY and CDR2 SVGAGI. CDR3 sequence reads: CASSSGGSGANVLTF. The DNA of the CDR3 is TGTGCCAGCAGTTCAGGGGGCTCTGGGGCCAACGTCCTGACTTTC.

The chain uses TRBV10-2 and TRBJ1-6; possibly TRBD1 for D (6 bases). V was shortened by 7 bases and J by 7 bases, with 14 bases between the two germline ends. Germline CDR1 and CDR2: WSHSY and SAAADI. The CDR3 consists of 14 residues. CDR3 amino acids: CASIPDRQNSPLHF. In DNA form, the CDR3 reads TGCGCCAGCATCCCGGACAGACAAAATTCACCCCTCCACTTT.

The rearrangement joins TRBV11-2 to TRBJ2-2; weak D call: TRBD1 (6 bases). V was cut by 10 bases and J by 2 bases, with 11 bases left in between. The germline CDR1 and CDR2 sequences are SGHAT and FQNNGV. The CDR3 has 13 amino acids. The CDR3 DNA reads as TGTGCCAACCAACAGGGAAACACCGGGGAGCTGTTTTTT. Translation: CANQQGNTGELFF.

This chain joins TRBV6-5 and TRBJ2-1; 8 nucleotides match TRBD1. V lost 6 bases, J lost 8 bases, and 3 bases stayed unmatched. The CDR3 contains 12 residues. Germline V lookup: CDR1 MNHEY, CDR2 SVGAGI. CDR3 sequence: CASRGTGDEQFF. CDR3 nucleotide sequence: TGTGCCAGCAGGGGGACAGGCGATGAGCAGTTCTTC.

The J gene is TRBJ2-1, the V gene TRBV7-2; TRBD2 aligns across 16 bases. The CDR3 is 17 amino acids. The V gene's germline CDR1 is SGHTA and CDR2 FQGNSA. Germline trimming cut 4 bases from V and 9 bases from J; bases unmatched to any gene: 9. The CDR3 here is CASSSNPGLAGGGEQFF. CDR3 nucleotide sequence: TGTGCCAGCAGCTCTAACCCGGGACTAGCGGGAGGGGGTGAGCAGTTCTTC.

The chain carries TRBV28 and TRBJ1-5; D unresolved. V was clipped by 6 bases and J by 6 bases, with 9 bases between them. The CDR3 is 12 amino acids. The germline V gene has CDR1 MDHEN and CDR2 SYDVKM. The CDR3 DNA reads TGTGCCAGCAGGGCGACGGGTCAGCCCCAGCATTTT. Its protein product is CASRATGQPQHF. The complete variable domain, with remaining parts taken from reference TRBV28 and TRBJ1-5, reads DVKVTQSSRYLVKRTGEKVFLECVQDMDHENMFWYRQDPGLGLRLIYFSYDVKMKEKGDIPEGYSVSREKKERFSLILESASTNQTSMYLCASRATGQPQHFGDGTRLSIL.

The V gene is TRBV3-1 (or the pseudogene TRBV3-2), the J gene TRBJ2-2; TRBD2 might be the D (5 bases). This CDR3 spans 17 amino acids. In germline, CDR1 is LGHDT, CDR2 YNNKEL (reference sequence). The V end lost 0 bases, the J end lost 5 bases, and 16 bases lay between the germline ends. CDR3 region: CASSQDVGGRGTGELFF. CDR3 bases: TGTGCCAGCAGCCAAGATGTTGGCGGGCGAGGAACCGGGGAGCTGTTTTTT.

This clone was detected once. The V and J genes are TRBV18 and TRBJ1-1; 7 positions match TRBD1. The germline gives CDR1 KGHSH, CDR2 LQKENI. The CDR3 is made up of 15 amino acids. V shed 2 bases, J shed 1 base, and the junction held 4 bases outside the gene matches. The CDR3 coding sequence is TGTGCCAGCTCACCAGTGGGACAGAAGAACACTGAAGCTTTCTTT. As protein: CASSPVGQKNTEAFF.

The rearrangement joins TRBV27 to TRBJ2-1; tentatively, D is TRBD1 (6 bases). This CDR3 region has 14 residues. V dropped 0 bases and J dropped 8 bases, with 11 bases sitting between them. Germline V gene sequence: CDR1 MNHEY, CDR2 SMNVEV (reference sequence). CDR3 DNA: TGTGCCAGCAGTTTATCGTCCAGGGGCGATGAGCAGTTCTTC. It yields the protein CASSLSSRGDEQFF.

The rearrangement uses TRBV27 and TRBJ2-3; D is perhaps TRBD2 (6 bases). V shed 8 bases and J shed 4 bases, with 13 bases lying between them. The CDR3 is made up of 13 amino acids. Germline loops: CDR1 MNHEY, CDR2 SMNVEV (reference sequence). The CDR3 sequence is CASLGGVADTQYF. As DNA, the CDR3 is TGTGCCAGCTTGGGAGGCGTCGCAGATACGCAGTATTTT.

This sequence joins TRBV28 and TRBJ1-4, with 8 bases aligning to TRBD1. The V and J ends lost 3 bases and 4 bases, in that order; junction bases with no gene match: 13. From germline, CDR1 is MDHEN and CDR2 SYDVKM. CDR3 size: 18 residues. CDR3 sequence reads: CASSLAIFRQGNNEKLFF. Written as DNA, the CDR3 is TGTGCCAGCAGTTTGGCCATATTCAGACAGGGGAATAATGAAAAACTGTTTTTT.

The rearrangement joins TRBV5-6 to TRBJ2-1, with 10 bases fitting TRBD1. This CDR3 spans 14 amino acids. V lost 2 bases, J lost 6 bases, and 2 bases stayed unmatched. Per germline, CDR1 SGHDT and CDR2 YYEEEE. The CDR3 loop reads CASSFGQGGNEQFF. The CDR3 DNA follows: TGTGCCAGCAGCTTCGGACAGGGGGGCAATGAGCAGTTCTTC.

The chain combines TRBV7-2 with TRBJ2-1; 7 bases line up with TRBD2. V gave up 1 base and J gave up 6 bases; unmatched junction bases: 0. Per the germline V gene, CDR1 is SGHTA and CDR2 is FQGNSA. CDR3 length: 13 amino acids. CDR3 in amino acids: CASSLGGGNEQFF. CDR3 sequence (DNA): TGTGCCAGCAGCTTAGGGGGGGGCAATGAGCAGTTCTTC.

The chain is built from TRBV3-1 (or the pseudogene TRBV3-2) and TRBJ2-7; 7 bases align to TRBD1. The germline V gene encodes CDR1 LGHDT and CDR2 YNNKEL (reference sequence). V shed 1 base and J 2 bases; nucleotides not matched to a gene: 5. The CDR3 extends over 15 amino acids. The CDR3 region has the DNA TGTGCCAGCAGCCAAGGTGTGACAGGGACCTACGAGCAGTACTTC. This translates into CASSQGVTGTYEQYF.

CDR3 loop: CASSISQGQPQHF. The CDR3, as DNA: TGTGCCAGCAGTATTAGCCAGGGTCAGCCCCAGCATTTT. The chain couples TRBV6-5 to TRBJ1-5; weak D call: TRBD1 (5 bases). Germline CDR1 MNHEY, CDR2 SVGAGI. V lost 5 bases, J lost 6 bases, and 11 bases lay in between. This CDR3 has 13 residues.

The J gene is TRBJ2-3, the V gene TRBV11-2; no clear D gene. This CDR3 region has 15 residues. Germline V gene data show CDR1 as SGHAT and CDR2 as FQNNGV. V dropped 0 bases and J dropped 4 bases, with 11 bases sitting between them. The CDR3 DNA sequence: TGTGCCAGCAGCTTAGATCTGAGGAGCGCAGATACGCAGTATTTT. Its protein is CASSLDLRSADTQYF.

The gene calls are TRBV10-3 and TRBJ1-1; TRBD1 aligns across 10 bases. The germline CDR1 and CDR2 sequences are ENHRY and SYGVKD. This CDR3 contains 14 residues. After removal of 6 bases from V and 4 bases from J, the junction contained 5 bases not matched to a gene. The CDR3 DNA reads as TGTGCCATCAGACCGGGACAGGGGTTCACTGAAGCTTTCTTT. It specifies CAIRPGQGFTEAFF.

This clone was detected once. V is TRBV19 and J is TRBJ1-2, with 7 bases matching TRBD1. The V gene end was trimmed by 5 bases and the J gene end by 11 bases; junction bases not matched to a gene: 5. Germline loops: CDR1 LNHDA, CDR2 SQIVND (reference sequence). This CDR3 comprises 11 residues. CDR3 sequence reads: CASSLDRRYTF. The CDR3 nucleotides read TGTGCCAGTAGTTTGGACAGGAGATACACCTTC.

V is TRBV19 and J is TRBJ1-1; the match to TRBD1 covers 10 bases. The CDR3 spans 13 residues. The germline V gene encodes CDR1 LNHDA and CDR2 SQIVND (reference sequence). Trimming cost V 5 bases and J 5 bases; bases outside gene matches: 2. CDR3 region: CASSSGQGTEAFF. The CDR3 region has the DNA TGTGCCAGTAGTTCGGGACAGGGGACTGAAGCTTTCTTT.

The V and J genes are TRBV27 and TRBJ2-7; D is ambiguous. Trimming removed 6 bases from V and 3 bases from J, with 15 bases in between. The CDR3 totals 14 residues. Germline CDR1 reads MNHEY; CDR2 reads SMNVEV (reference sequence). CDR3 DNA: TGTGCCAGCAGGCGCCGAGGTGAGATCTACGAGCAGTACGTC. This encodes CASRRRGEIYEQYV.

The V gene is TRBV11-3, the J gene TRBJ2-2, with TRBD1 identical over 7 bases. The germline V gene has CDR1 SGHNT and CDR2 YENEEA. The junction had 3 bases not matched to a gene; V was cut back by 2 bases and J by 3 bases. CDR3 size: 15 residues. CDR3 sequence: CASSLRQGDTGELFF. CDR3 bases: TGTGCCAGCAGCTTACGGCAGGGGGACACCGGGGAGCTGTTTTTT.

This rearrangement joins TRBV2 to TRBJ2-3, with a tentative D call TRBD2 (5 bases). The germline V gene has CDR1 SNHLY and CDR2 FYNNEI. The CDR3 spans 16 residues. Trimming removed 4 bases at V and 0 bases at J, with 14 bases between. CDR3 bases: TGTGCCAGCAGTGGGGAAGCAGCGGTCAGCACAGATACGCAGTATTTT. Translation: CASSGEAAVSTDTQYF.